This record covers a single T cell receptor (beta chain). Its cognate antigen is unknown. These data come from a study of blood T cells in healthy people across ages. Regarding the study as a whole: Getting older went along with TCR beta diversity per million T cells dropping roughly linearly.

With a J-beta primer mix and a sample-barcoded 5' primer, a second PCR ran roughly 6 to 12 cycles. TCRdb used MiXCR to reprocess the 5' RACE reads, holding one entry per CDR3 protein. This table holds over 500,000 distinct CDR3 sequences, about 27% found once. The V gene's germline CDR1 is SGHTA and CDR2 FQGNSA. The CDR3 runs to 17 residues. The germline V and J ends were trimmed by 1 base and 1 base, with 17 bases remaining between them. This sample also appeared in a second study, on T cells of mothers and their children. That paper adds: The study recruited a few healthy Caucasian mothers and their six children as donors. Mothers gave over 8.5 million TCR beta CDR3 reads each, and children about 3 million each. Regardless of relatedness, pairs show thymic selection shaping TCR recombination output in a similar manner.

The V call is TRBV7-2, the J call TRBJ2-7; possible D gene TRBD2, 5 bases. The TCR sequence derives from a boy aged 2 to 10 in good health. What was sequenced was blood. Here the CDR3 reads CASSLEGRRILSYEQYF. The CDR3 bases are TGTGCCAGCAGCTTAGAAGGACGGAGGATCCTTTCCTACGAGCAGTACTTC.